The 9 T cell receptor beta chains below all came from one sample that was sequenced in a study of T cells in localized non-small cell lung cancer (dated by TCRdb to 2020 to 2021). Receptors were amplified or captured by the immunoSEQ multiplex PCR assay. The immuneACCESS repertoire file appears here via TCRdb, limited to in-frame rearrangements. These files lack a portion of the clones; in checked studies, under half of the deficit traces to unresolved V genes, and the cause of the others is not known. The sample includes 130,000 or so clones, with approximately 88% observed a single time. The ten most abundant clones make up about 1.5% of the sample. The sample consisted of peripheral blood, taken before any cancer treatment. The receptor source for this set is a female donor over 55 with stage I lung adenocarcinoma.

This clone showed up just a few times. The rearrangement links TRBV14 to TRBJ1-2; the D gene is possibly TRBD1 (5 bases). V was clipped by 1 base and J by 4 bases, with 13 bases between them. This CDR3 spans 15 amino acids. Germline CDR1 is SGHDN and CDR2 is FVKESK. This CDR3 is CASSQGPERGYGYTF. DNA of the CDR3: TGTGCCAGCAGCCAAGGCCCCGAGAGGGGCTATGGCTACACCTTC.

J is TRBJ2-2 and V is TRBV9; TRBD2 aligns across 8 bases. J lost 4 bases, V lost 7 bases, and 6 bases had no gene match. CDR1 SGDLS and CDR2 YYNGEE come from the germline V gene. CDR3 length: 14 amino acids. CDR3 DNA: TGTGCCAGCGCCGGGACTAGGGGCACCGGGGAGCTGTTTTTT. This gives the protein CASAGTRGTGELFF.

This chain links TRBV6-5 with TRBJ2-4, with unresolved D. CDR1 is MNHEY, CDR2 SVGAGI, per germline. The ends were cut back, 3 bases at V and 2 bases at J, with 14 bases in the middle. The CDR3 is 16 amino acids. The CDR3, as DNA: TGTGCCAGCAGTTATGGTATCCGAGGCCCCAAAAACATTCAGTACTTC. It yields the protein CASSYGIRGPKNIQYF.

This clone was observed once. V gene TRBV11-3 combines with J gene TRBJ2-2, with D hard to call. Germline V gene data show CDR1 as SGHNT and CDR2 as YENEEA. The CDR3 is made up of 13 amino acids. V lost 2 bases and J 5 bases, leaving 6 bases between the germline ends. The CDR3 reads CASSLRFTGELFF. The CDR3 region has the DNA TGTGCCAGCAGCTTACGGTTTACCGGGGAGCTGTTTTTT.

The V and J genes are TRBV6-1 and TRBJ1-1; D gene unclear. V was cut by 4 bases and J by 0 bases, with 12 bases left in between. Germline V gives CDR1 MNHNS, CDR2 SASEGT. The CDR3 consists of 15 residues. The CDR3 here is CASSAIGRLNTEAFF. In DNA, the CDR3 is TGTGCCAGCAGTGCTATAGGTAGGTTGAACACTGAAGCTTTCTTT.

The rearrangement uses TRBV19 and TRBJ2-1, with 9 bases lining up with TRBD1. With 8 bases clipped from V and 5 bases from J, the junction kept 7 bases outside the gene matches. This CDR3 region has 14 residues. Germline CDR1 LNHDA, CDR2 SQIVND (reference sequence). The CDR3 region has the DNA TGTGCCAGTCAGACGGGGACAGGGAACAATGAGCAGTTCTTC. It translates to CASQTGTGNNEQFF.

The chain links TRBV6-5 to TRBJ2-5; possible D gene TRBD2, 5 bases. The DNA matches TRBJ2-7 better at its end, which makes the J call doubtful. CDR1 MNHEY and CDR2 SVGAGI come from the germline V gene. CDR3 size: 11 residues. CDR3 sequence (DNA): TGTGCCAGCCTCCGGAGCGGCGAGCAGTACTTC. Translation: CASLRSGEQYF.

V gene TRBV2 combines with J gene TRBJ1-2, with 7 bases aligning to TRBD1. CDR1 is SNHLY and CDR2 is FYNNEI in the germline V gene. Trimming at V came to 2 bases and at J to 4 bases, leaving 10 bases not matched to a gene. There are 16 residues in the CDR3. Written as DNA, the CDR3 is TGTGCCAGCAGTGAAAGTCGGGACAGCCTCCGCTATGGCTACACCTTC. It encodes CASSESRDSLRYGYTF. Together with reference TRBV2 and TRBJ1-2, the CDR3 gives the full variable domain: EPEVTQTPSHQVTQMGQEVILRCVPISNHLYFYWYRQILGQKVEFLVSFYNNEISEKSEIFDDQFSVERPDGSNFTLKIRSTKLEDSAMYFCASSESRDSLRYGYTFGSGTRLTVV.

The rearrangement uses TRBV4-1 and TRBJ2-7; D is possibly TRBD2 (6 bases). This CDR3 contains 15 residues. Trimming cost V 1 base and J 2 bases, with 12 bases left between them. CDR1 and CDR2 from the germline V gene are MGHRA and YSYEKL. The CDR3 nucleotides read TGCGCCAGCAGCCAAGTTGCTAGCGAGACCTACGAGCAGTACTTC. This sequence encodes CASSQVASETYEQYF.